These T cell receptor beta chains were read from a single sample in a study of CD8+ T cells in alopecia areata. The table came from immunoSEQ multiplex PCR; TCRdb's copy has only in-frame clones and leaves some out. The sample carries 200,000 or so clones, approximately 45% recorded once. The source was CD4+ T cells sorted from blood, collected at roughly week 36, from a patient treated with tofacitinib. Receptor source: a human donor with alopecia areata. The CDR3 runs from the conserved cysteine through the conserved F or W. Fields, in order: CDR3 protein, CDR3 DNA, V gene, J gene, clone size, D gene. D genes are given only for firm matches. Clone size is not always given. Where it is, it says once, few, many or a class for expanded clones.

cdr3_aa: CAWSRTENYGYTF
cdr3_nt: TGTGCCTGGAGTAGGACAGAAAACTATGGCTACACCTTC
v_call: TRBV30
j_call: TRBJ1-2
clone_size: .
d_call: .

cdr3_aa: CAWSVVTGELFF
cdr3_nt: TGTGCCTGGAGTGTAGTCACCGGGGAGCTGTTTTTT
v_call: TRBV30
j_call: TRBJ2-2
clone_size: .
d_call: .

cdr3_aa: CASSSRTEETQYF
cdr3_nt: TGTGCCAGCAGCAGCCGGACAGAAGAGACCCAGTACTTC
v_call: TRBV7-8
j_call: TRBJ2-5
clone_size: .
d_call: .

cdr3_aa: CASSQVNYGYTF
cdr3_nt: TGTGCCAGCAGCCAGGTCAACTATGGCTACACCTTC
v_call: TRBV9
j_call: TRBJ1-2
clone_size: .
d_call: .

cdr3_aa: CASSHGWTGGFYEQYF
cdr3_nt: TGCGCCAGCAGCCATGGGTGGACAGGGGGTTTCTACGAGCAGTACTTC
v_call: TRBV5-1
j_call: TRBJ2-7
clone_size: .
d_call: TRBD1

cdr3_aa: CASSEVQGASGLETQYF
cdr3_nt: TGTGCCAGCAGTGAAGTACAGGGGGCGTCGGGTTTGGAGACCCAGTACTTC
v_call: TRBV25-1
j_call: TRBJ2-5
clone_size: .
d_call: TRBD1

cdr3_aa: CSVEGGEQFF
cdr3_nt: TGCAGCGTTGAAGGGGGTGAGCAGTTCTTC
v_call: TRBV29-1
j_call: TRBJ2-1
clone_size: few
d_call: .

cdr3_aa: CATSRGSYNEQFF
cdr3_nt: TGTGCCACCAGCAGAGGGTCCTACAATGAGCAGTTCTTC
v_call: TRBV15
j_call: TRBJ2-1
clone_size: .
d_call: .

cdr3_aa: CASSRDKRGARETQYF
cdr3_nt: TGCGCCAGCAGCCGCGATAAACGGGGGGCGCGGGAGACCCAGTACTTC
v_call: TRBV4-3
j_call: TRBJ2-5
clone_size: few
d_call: .

cdr3_aa: CASRDSGRFSSYEQYF
cdr3_nt: TGTGCCAGCAGAGATTCAGGACGGTTTAGCTCCTACGAGCAGTACTTC
v_call: TRBV27
j_call: TRBJ2-7
clone_size: few
d_call: .

cdr3_aa: CAWSVAKETQYF
cdr3_nt: TGTGCCTGGAGTGTAGCGAAGGAGACCCAGTACTTC
v_call: TRBV30
j_call: TRBJ2-5
clone_size: .
d_call: .

cdr3_aa: CSVEQGGRRADTQYF
cdr3_nt: TGCAGCGTTGAACAGGGCGGGAGGAGGGCAGATACGCAGTATTTT
v_call: TRBV29-1
j_call: TRBJ2-3
clone_size: .
d_call: TRBD2

cdr3_aa: CASSYQRGIATDTQYF
cdr3_nt: TGTGCCAGCAGCTACCAACGAGGGATTGCCACAGATACGCAGTATTTT
v_call: TRBV7-9
j_call: TRBJ2-3
clone_size: .
d_call: .

cdr3_aa: CASSSATSGEQYF
cdr3_nt: TGCGCCAGCAGCTCCGCGACCAGCGGGGAGCAGTACTTC
v_call: TRBV5-1
j_call: TRBJ2-7
clone_size: .
d_call: .

cdr3_aa: CATSAMTGVGEQFF
cdr3_nt: TGTGCCACCAGCGCAATGACAGGGGTTGGTGAGCAGTTCTTC
v_call: TRBV15
j_call: TRBJ2-1
clone_size: few
d_call: TRBD1

cdr3_aa: CASSVRWFGTEAFF
cdr3_nt: TGTGCCAGCAGCGTTCGGTGGTTTGGCACTGAAGCTTTCTTT
v_call: TRBV7-2
j_call: TRBJ1-1
clone_size: .
d_call: .

cdr3_aa: CASSEAQGTNEKLFF
cdr3_nt: TGTGCCAGCAGTGAAGCGCAGGGCACTAATGAAAAACTGTTTTTT
v_call: TRBV6-1
j_call: TRBJ1-4
clone_size: .
d_call: .

cdr3_aa: CASGGGLSSGANVLTF
cdr3_nt: TGTGCCAGCGGAGGGGGACTCTCCTCTGGGGCCAACGTCCTGACTTTC
v_call: TRBV27
j_call: TRBJ2-6
clone_size: .
d_call: .

cdr3_aa: CASSLEPSGRAKDTQYF
cdr3_nt: TGTGCCAGCAGCTTAGAGCCTAGCGGGAGGGCCAAAGATACGCAGTATTTT
v_call: TRBV7-3
j_call: TRBJ2-3
clone_size: .
d_call: TRBD2

cdr3_aa: CASSRYRDQETQYF
cdr3_nt: TGTGCCAGCAGCCGATACAGAGATCAAGAGACCCAGTACTTC
v_call: TRBV14
j_call: TRBJ2-5
clone_size: .
d_call: .

cdr3_aa: CSARTGVDTQYF
cdr3_nt: TGCAGCGCCCGGACAGGGGTAGATACGCAGTATTTT
v_call: TRBV29-1
j_call: TRBJ2-3
clone_size: .
d_call: TRBD1

cdr3_aa: CASRDTSGSRWEQYF
cdr3_nt: TGTGCCAGCAGGGACACTAGCGGCTCGCGCTGGGAGCAGTACTTC
v_call: TRBV2
j_call: TRBJ2-7
clone_size: few
d_call: TRBD2

cdr3_aa: CASSFYPGDVYEQYF
cdr3_nt: TGTGCCAGCAGTTTCTATCCAGGGGACGTATACGAGCAGTACTTC
v_call: TRBV28
j_call: TRBJ2-7
clone_size: .
d_call: .

cdr3_aa: CASSQNTGGETQYF
cdr3_nt: TGCGCCAGCAGCCAGAATACAGGGGGAGAGACCCAGTACTTC
v_call: TRBV4-3
j_call: TRBJ2-5
clone_size: .
d_call: TRBD1

cdr3_aa: CASGVGYNEQFF
cdr3_nt: TGTGCCAGCGGGGTAGGGTACAATGAGCAGTTCTTC
v_call: TRBV6-1
j_call: TRBJ2-1
clone_size: .
d_call: .

cdr3_aa: CASSEEGGENVLTF
cdr3_nt: TGTGCCAGCAGTGAAGAGGGCGGAGAAAACGTCCTGACTTTC
v_call: TRBV2
j_call: TRBJ2-6
clone_size: few
d_call: .

cdr3_aa: CASSPGLQETQYF
cdr3_nt: TGTGCCAGCAGTCCCGGACTACAAGAGACCCAGTACTTC
v_call: TRBV6-5
j_call: TRBJ2-5
clone_size: few
d_call: .

cdr3_aa: CASSLKQGFEQFF
cdr3_nt: TGCGCCAGCAGCTTGAAGCAGGGATTTGAGCAGTTCTTC
v_call: TRBV5-1
j_call: TRBJ2-1
clone_size: .
d_call: .

cdr3_aa: CASSQGSRLYEQYF
cdr3_nt: TGTGCCAGCAGCCAGGGGTCCAGACTCTACGAGCAGTACTTC
v_call: TRBV7-2
j_call: TRBJ2-7
clone_size: few
d_call: .